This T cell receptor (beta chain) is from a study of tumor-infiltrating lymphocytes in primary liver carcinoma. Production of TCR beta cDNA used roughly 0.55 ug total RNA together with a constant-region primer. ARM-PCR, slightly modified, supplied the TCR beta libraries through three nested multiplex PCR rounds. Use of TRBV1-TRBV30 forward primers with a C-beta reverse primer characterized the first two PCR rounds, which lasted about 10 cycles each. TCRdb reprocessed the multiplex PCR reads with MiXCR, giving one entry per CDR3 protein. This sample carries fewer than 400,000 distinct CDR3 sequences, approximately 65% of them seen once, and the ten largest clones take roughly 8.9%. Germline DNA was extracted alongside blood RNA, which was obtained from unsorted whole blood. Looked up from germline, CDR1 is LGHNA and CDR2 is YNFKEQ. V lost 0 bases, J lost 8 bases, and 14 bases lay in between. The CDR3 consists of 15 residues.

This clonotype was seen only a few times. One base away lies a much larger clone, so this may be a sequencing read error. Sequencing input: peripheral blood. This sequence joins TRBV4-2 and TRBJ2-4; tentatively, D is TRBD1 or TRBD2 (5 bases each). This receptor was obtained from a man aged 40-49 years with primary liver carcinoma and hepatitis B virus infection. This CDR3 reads CASSQDSRGGDIQYF. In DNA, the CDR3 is TGTGCCAGCAGCCAAGATAGTCGGGGCGGAGACATTCAGTACTTC.